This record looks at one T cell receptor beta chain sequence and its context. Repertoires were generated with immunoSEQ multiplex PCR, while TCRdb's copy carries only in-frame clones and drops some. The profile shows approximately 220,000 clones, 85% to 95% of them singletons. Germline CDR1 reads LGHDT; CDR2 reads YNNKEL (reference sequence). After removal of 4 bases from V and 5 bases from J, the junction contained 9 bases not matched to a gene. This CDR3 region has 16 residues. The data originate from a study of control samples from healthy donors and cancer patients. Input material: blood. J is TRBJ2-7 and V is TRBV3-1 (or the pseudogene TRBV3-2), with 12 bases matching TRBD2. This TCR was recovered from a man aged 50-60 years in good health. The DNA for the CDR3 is TGTGCCAGCAGCCGTTTTCCTAGCGGGAGGGGAAACGAGCAGTACTTC. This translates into CASSRFPSGRGNEQYF.